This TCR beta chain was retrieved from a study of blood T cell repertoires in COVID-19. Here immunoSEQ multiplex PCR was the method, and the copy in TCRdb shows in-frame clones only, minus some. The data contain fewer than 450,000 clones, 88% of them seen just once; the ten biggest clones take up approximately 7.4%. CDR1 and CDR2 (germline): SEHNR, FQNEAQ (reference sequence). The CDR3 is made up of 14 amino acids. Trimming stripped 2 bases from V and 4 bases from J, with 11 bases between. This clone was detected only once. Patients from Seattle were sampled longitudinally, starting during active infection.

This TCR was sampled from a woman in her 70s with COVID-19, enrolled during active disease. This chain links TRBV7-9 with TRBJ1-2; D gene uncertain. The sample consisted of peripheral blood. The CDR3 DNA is TGTGCCAGCAGCTTAATGTCAGGCCTCTATGGCTACACCTTC. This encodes CASSLMSGLYGYTF.